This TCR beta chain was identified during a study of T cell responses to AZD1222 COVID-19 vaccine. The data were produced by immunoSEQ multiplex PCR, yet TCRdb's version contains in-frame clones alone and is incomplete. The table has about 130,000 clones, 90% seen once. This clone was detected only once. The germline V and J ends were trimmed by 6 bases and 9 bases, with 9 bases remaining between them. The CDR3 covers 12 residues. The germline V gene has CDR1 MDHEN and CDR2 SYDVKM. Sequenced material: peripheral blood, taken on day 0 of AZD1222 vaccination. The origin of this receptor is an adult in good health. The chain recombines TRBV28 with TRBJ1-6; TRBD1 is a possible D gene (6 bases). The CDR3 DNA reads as TGTGCCAGCAGGACAGGCTTTTCACCCCTCCACTTT. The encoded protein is CASRTGFSPLHF. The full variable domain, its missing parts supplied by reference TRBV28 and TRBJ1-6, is DVKVTQSSRYLVKRTGEKVFLECVQDMDHENMFWYRQDPGLGLRLIYFSYDVKMKEKGDIPEGYSVSREKKERFSLILESASTNQTSMYLCASRTGFSPLHFGNGTRLTVT.